The 22 T cell receptor beta chains below were found in one sample sequenced in a study of cytomegalovirus exposure and HLA in healthy donors (dated by TCRdb to about 2017). Libraries came from the immunoSEQ multiplex PCR assay. A mixture of 60 forward primers for TCR Vbeta segments and 13 reverse primers for TCR Jbeta segments was used in the multiplex PCR. TCRdb carries this immuneACCESS record with in-frame sequences only. Its versions omit some clonotypes, under half of them owing to an unresolved V gene in the studies checked, with the rest unexplained. This sample comprises about 140,000 clones, around 80% of them detected only once. Of the sample, over 13% falls within the top ten clones. The sample comprised PBMCs. These receptors originate from a woman between 40 and 55 years old in good health and CMV-seronegative.

Of note for this clone: A junction boundary mismatches the germline segment, possibly from a read error. The chain employs TRBV28 and TRBJ2-4; 8 nucleotides align to TRBD2. This CDR3 spans 17 amino acids. Germline V gene data show CDR1 as MDHEN and CDR2 as SYDVKM. DNA for the CDR3: TGTGCCAGCAGTTCCCCCAGCGGGGGTCGGGCCAAAAACAGTCAGTACTTC. Translated: CASSSPSGGRAKNSQYF.

The rearrangement joins TRBV5-8 to TRBJ2-1; possible D gene TRBD2, 5 bases. The germline CDR1 and CDR2 sequences are SGHTS and YDEGEE. Trimming cost V 2 bases and J 0 bases, with 9 bases left between them. The CDR3 has 15 residues. This chain's CDR3 is CASSFSGSSYNEQFF. The DNA of the CDR3 is TGTGCCAGCAGCTTCAGCGGAAGCTCCTACAATGAGCAGTTCTTC.

The chain joins TRBV12-5 to TRBJ1-4; D gene ambiguous. V lost 1 base and J lost 11, with 8 bases in between. Germline assignment: CDR1 LGHNT and CDR2 FRNRAP. The CDR3 has 12 amino acids. This CDR3 is CASGLDRTKLFF. In DNA, the CDR3 is TGTGCTAGTGGTTTGGACAGAACTAAACTGTTTTTT.

This rearrangement joins TRBV2 to TRBJ1-1; D unresolved. Germline V gene data show CDR1 as SNHLY and CDR2 as FYNNEI. The CDR3 consists of 13 residues. V was pared by 4 bases and J by 11 bases, with 17 bases between. This CDR3 is CASSVYGDSLAFF. The DNA of the CDR3 is TGTGCCAGCAGTGTTTACGGGGATAGTCTGGCTTTCTTT.

The chain links TRBV7-6 to TRBJ2-1, with 9 bases aligning to TRBD1. The germline gives CDR1 SGHVS, CDR2 FNYEAQ. Germline trimming cut 5 bases from V and 4 bases from J; bases unmatched to any gene: 6. This CDR3 has 15 residues. The chain's CDR3 is CASSPGQGGYNEQFF. As DNA, the CDR3 is TGTGCCAGCAGCCCGGGACAGGGCGGGTACAATGAGCAGTTCTTC.

Points on this clone: Other DNA sequences in this sample translate to the same CDR3. CDR3 nucleotides: TGTGCCAGCAGCGTGGAACTACAGGGCTCGACGCAGTATTTT. This translates into CASSVELQGSTQYF. V gene TRBV9 combines with J gene TRBJ2-3; tentative D call: TRBD1 (6 bases). The CDR3 covers 14 residues. Germline V gene sequence: CDR1 SGDLS, CDR2 YYNGEE. V shed 2 bases and J shed 9 bases, with 16 bases lying between them.

This clone was observed a handful of times. The chain couples TRBV27 to TRBJ1-1, with D tentatively TRBD1 (6 bases). V gave up 6 bases and J gave up 5 bases, with 19 bases separating them. CDR3 length: 15 residues. Germline V gives CDR1 MNHEY, CDR2 SMNVEV (reference sequence). The DNA for the CDR3 is TGTGCCAGCAGGAAGATGGGGGGGGCGTTTACTGAAGCTTTCTTT. It translates to CASRKMGGAFTEAFF.

The J gene is TRBJ2-2, the V gene TRBV9; 10 nucleotides agree with TRBD2. The CDR3 is made up of 20 amino acids. Germline CDR1 is SGDLS and CDR2 is YYNGEE. Trimming took 0 bases from V and 7 from J; bases not matched to a gene: 18. The CDR3 region has the DNA TGTGCCAGCAGCGTAGACACCCTCAGACAGCGGGGGGGCCAGAACGGGGAGCTGTTTTTT. Translated, it gives CASSVDTLRQRGGQNGELFF.

The chain's CDR3 is CASSLGSSGNTIYF. DNA of the CDR3: TGCGCCAGCAGCTTGGGCAGCTCTGGAAACACCATATATTTT. This chain connects TRBV5-1 to TRBJ1-3; D unresolved. This CDR3 contains 14 residues. V was cut by 0 bases and J by 0 bases, with 4 bases left in between. Germline CDR1 SGHRS, CDR2 YFSETQ. The full variable domain, in which reference TRBV5-1 and TRBJ1-3 provide the parts outside the CDR3, is KAGVTQTPRYLIKTRGQQVTLSCSPISGHRSVSWYQQTPGQGLQFLFEYFSETQRNKGNFPGRFSGRQFSNSRSEMNVSTLELGDSALYLCASSLGSSGNTIYFGEGSWLTVV.

The rearrangement uses TRBV2 and TRBJ2-3; D ambiguous. CDR3 length: 14 amino acids. V was shortened by 5 bases and J by 4 bases, with 13 bases between the two germline ends. Germline CDR1 reads SNHLY; CDR2 reads FYNNEI. The CDR3 protein is CASSPLAAADTQYF. CDR3 nucleotide sequence: TGTGCCAGCAGTCCTCTTGCGGCGGCAGATACGCAGTATTTT. The variable domain in full, with the rest retrieved from reference TRBV2 and TRBJ2-3, is EPEVTQTPSHQVTQMGQEVILRCVPISNHLYFYWYRQILGQKVEFLVSFYNNEISEKSEIFDDQFSVERPDGSNFTLKIRSTKLEDSAMYFCASSPLAAADTQYFGPGTRLTVL.

V and J are TRBV19 and TRBJ1-1; 8 positions match TRBD1. After removal of 6 bases from V and 5 bases from J, the junction contained 5 bases not matched to a gene. CDR1 is LNHDA and CDR2 is SQIVND in the germline V gene (reference sequence). The CDR3 sequence is 13 residues long. CDR3 coding DNA: TGTGCCAGTAGCTACAGGGGGAGGACTGAAGCTTTCTTT. Translation gives CASSYRGRTEAFF.

The chain combines TRBV18 with TRBJ2-5, with D maybe TRBD1 (5 bases). The CDR3 consists of 15 residues. With 1 base removed from V and 4 bases from J, the gap between germline ends came to 13 bases. In germline, CDR1 is KGHSH, CDR2 LQKENI. As DNA, the CDR3 is TGTGCCAGCTCACCACAAGGGGCGTCGACAGAGACCCAGTACTTC. Amino acids: CASSPQGASTETQYF.

This clone is a singleton in its sample. This chain links TRBV18 with TRBJ1-2; the D is unclear. CDR3 length: 14 amino acids. Looked up from germline, CDR1 is KGHSH and CDR2 is LQKENI. Between the trimmed V and J ends, which lost 4 bases and 8 bases, there was a span of 17 bases. The CDR3 loop reads CASSHDDGVFGYTF. CDR3 sequence (DNA): TGTGCCAGCTCACATGACGACGGGGTCTTCGGCTACACCTTC. The whole variable domain, remainder taken from reference TRBV18 and TRBJ1-2, is NAGVMQNPRHLVRRRGQEARLRCSPMKGHSHVYWYRQLPEEGLKFMVYLQKENIIDESGMPKERFSAEFPKEGPSILRIQQVVRGDSAAYFCASSHDDGVFGYTFGSGTRLTVV.

Only one count was recorded for this clone. The chain links TRBV7-7 to TRBJ2-5, with 8 nucleotides matching TRBD1. Germline CDR1 reads SSHAT; CDR2 reads FNYEAQ (reference sequence). V trimming: 1 base; J trimming: 4 bases; junction bases outside the gene matches: 8. CDR3 size: 16 residues. The chain's CDR3 is CASSLVRSGQGETQYF. Written as DNA, the CDR3 is TGTGCCAGCAGCTTAGTTCGTTCTGGACAGGGAGAGACCCAGTACTTC.

The chain has TRBV18 and TRBJ1-5; 7 nucleotides line up with TRBD1. Germline V gene lookup returns CDR1 KGHSH and CDR2 LQKENI. V was pared by 4 bases and J by 6 bases, with 6 bases of the junction left unmatched. This CDR3 comprises 14 residues. The CDR3 region is CASSQGAGGQPQHF. The CDR3 coding sequence is TGTGCCAGCTCACAGGGGGCAGGGGGTCAGCCCCAGCATTTT.

The CDR3, as DNA: TGTGCCAGCACGGAGGGGGAAAAACTGTTTTTT. As protein: CASTEGEKLFF. The J gene is TRBJ1-4, the V gene TRBV28, with D possibly matching TRBD1 (5 bases). V dropped 7 bases and J dropped 8 bases, with 8 bases sitting between them. Germline V CDR1 and CDR2: MDHEN, SYDVKM. There are 11 residues in the CDR3.

The table lists this clone with a few counts. The chain joins TRBV9 to TRBJ2-2; the D is unclear. Between the trimmed V and J ends, which lost 3 bases and 1 base, there was a span of 4 bases. This CDR3 is 13 amino acids long. The germline gives CDR1 SGDLS, CDR2 YYNGEE. The CDR3 is CASSAGNTGELFF. CDR3 nucleotides: TGTGCCAGCAGCGCGGGGAACACCGGGGAGCTGTTTTTT.

The rearrangement joins TRBV5-6 to TRBJ2-7; 8 bases are a match to TRBD2. CDR1 is SGHDT, CDR2 YYEEEE, per germline. CDR3 size: 15 residues. V shed 1 base, J shed 5 bases, and the junction held 8 bases outside the gene matches. CDR3: CASSLLGLGPNEQYF. CDR3 nucleotide sequence: TGTGCCAGCAGCTTGTTGGGACTAGGACCGAACGAGCAGTACTTC. Complete variable domain (other parts from reference TRBV5-6 and TRBJ2-7): DAGVTQSPTHLIKTRGQQVTLRCSPKSGHDTVSWYQQALGQGPQFIFQYYEEEERQRGNFPDRFSGHQFPNYSSELNVNALLLGDSALYLCASSLLGLGPNEQYFGPGTRLTVT.

CDR3 in amino acids: CASSLGQGSPGYTF. In DNA form, the CDR3 reads TGTGCCAGCAGCTTGGGACAGGGGAGTCCCGGCTACACCTTC. The gene calls are TRBV7-6 and TRBJ1-2; 10 bases line up with TRBD1. The CDR3 consists of 14 residues. In germline, CDR1 is SGHVS, CDR2 FNYEAQ. With 3 bases clipped from V and 8 bases from J, the junction kept 6 bases outside the gene matches.

The V and J genes are TRBV27 and TRBJ2-2, with 7 bases that match TRBD2. The CDR3 spans 15 residues. Per the germline V gene, CDR1 is MNHEY and CDR2 is SMNVEV (reference sequence). The J segment lost 2 bases and the V segment lost 2 bases, leaving 2 bases of the junction unmatched. The DNA for the CDR3 is TGTGCCAGCAGTTTAGGGACTACAAACACCGGGGAGCTGTTTTTT. Its translation: CASSLGTTNTGELFF.

The chain couples TRBV18 to TRBJ2-3; D not certain. This CDR3 contains 14 residues. The germline CDR1 and CDR2 sequences are KGHSH and LQKENI. The V end was cut by 3 bases, the J end by 0 bases, with 7 bases between. CDR3 sequence reads: CASSPTQSTDTQYF. The CDR3 DNA is TGTGCCAGCTCACCGACACAGAGCACAGATACGCAGTATTTT.

The rearrangement joins TRBV18 to TRBJ2-4; 9 bases match TRBD1. V dropped 0 bases and J dropped 4; count of bases not matched to a gene: 1. Per the germline V gene, CDR1 is KGHSH and CDR2 is LQKENI. The CDR3 sequence is 15 residues long. CDR3 amino acids: CASSPPGQGKNIQYF. CDR3 nucleotide sequence: TGTGCCAGCTCACCACCGGGACAGGGAAAAAACATTCAGTACTTC.